This TCR beta chain comes out of a study of cytomegalovirus exposure and HLA in healthy donors. Study-wide results and caveats: Analysis was carried out at a later point, and it linked a missense DCLRE1C variant to TCR beta V- and J-gene trimming. Later work showed greater clonal expansion in HLA-associated TCR beta chains than in equally common others. The study recorded 150 to 200 TCR beta chains that were cytomegalovirus-associated.

Primers: 60 Vbeta forward and 13 Jbeta reverse. Data came from immunoSEQ multiplex PCR; TCRdb stores just in-frame clones and leaves some out. Among approximately 160,000 clones listed, approximately 70% were seen once. Of note for this clone: No antigen is known for it.

Trimming took 5 bases from V and 6 from J, leaving 11 bases between them. CDR3 size: 12 residues. Germline V gives CDR1 SEHNR, CDR2 FQNEAQ (reference sequence). The source of this sequence is a woman aged 40 to 49 in good health and CMV-seropositive. The rearrangement uses TRBV7-9 and TRBJ2-7; a weak D match, TRBD1 (6 bases). Sequencing used PBMCs. Here the CDR3 DNA reads TGTGCCAGCAGCGCACAGGGCCGCGAGCAGTACTTC. Amino acid sequence: CASSAQGREQYF.